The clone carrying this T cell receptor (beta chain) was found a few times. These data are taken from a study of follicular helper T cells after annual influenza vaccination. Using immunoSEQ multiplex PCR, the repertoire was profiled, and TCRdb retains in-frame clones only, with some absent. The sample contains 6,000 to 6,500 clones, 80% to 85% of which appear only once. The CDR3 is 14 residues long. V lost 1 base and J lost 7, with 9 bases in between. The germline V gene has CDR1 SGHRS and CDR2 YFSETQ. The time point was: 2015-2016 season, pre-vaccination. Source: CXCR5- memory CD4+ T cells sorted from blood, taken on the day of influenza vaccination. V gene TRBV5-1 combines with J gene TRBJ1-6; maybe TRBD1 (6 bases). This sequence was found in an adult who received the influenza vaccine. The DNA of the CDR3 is TGCGCCAGCAGCTTGACAGGGAACAATTCACCCCTCCACTTT. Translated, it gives CASSLTGNNSPLHF.